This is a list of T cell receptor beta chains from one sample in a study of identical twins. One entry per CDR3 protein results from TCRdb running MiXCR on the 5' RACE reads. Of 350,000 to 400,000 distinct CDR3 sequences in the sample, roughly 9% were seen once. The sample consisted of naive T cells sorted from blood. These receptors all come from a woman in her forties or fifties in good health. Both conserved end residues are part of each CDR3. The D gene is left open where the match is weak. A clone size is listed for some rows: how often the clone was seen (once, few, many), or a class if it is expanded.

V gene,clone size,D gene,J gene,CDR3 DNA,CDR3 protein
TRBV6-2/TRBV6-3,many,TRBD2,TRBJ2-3,TGTGCCAGCACCCCGGGGGGGAGTAGCACAGATACGCAGTATTTT,CASTPGGSSTDTQYF
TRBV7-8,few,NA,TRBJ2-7,TGTGCCAGCAGCCCCGGGGGCCCTAGGGGGGAGCAGTACTTC,CASSPGGPRGEQYF
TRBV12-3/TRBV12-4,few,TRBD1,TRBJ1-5,TGTGCCAGCAGTTTAAACAGGGGCGCGCCCAATCAGCCCCAGCATTTT,CASSLNRGAPNQPQHF
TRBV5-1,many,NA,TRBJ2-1,TGCGCCAGCAGCACCCCCGGCTCCTACAATGAGCAGTTCTTC,CASSTPGSYNEQFF
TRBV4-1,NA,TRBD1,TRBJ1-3,TGCGCCAGCAGCCAACTACGACAGGGGATAGGAAACACCATATATTTT,CASSQLRQGIGNTIYF
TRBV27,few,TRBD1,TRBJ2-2,TGTGCCAGCAGCCACAGGGGGCTTCACACCGGGGAGCTGTTTTTT,CASSHRGLHTGELFF
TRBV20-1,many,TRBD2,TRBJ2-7,TGCAGTGCTAGAGGGGGACTAGCGGGACGTTACGAGCAGTACTTC,CSARGGLAGRYEQYF
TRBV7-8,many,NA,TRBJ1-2,TGTGCCAGCAGCTTAAAATGGGGGGCGAGTACAGGGGGCTACACCTTC,CASSLKWGASTGGYTF
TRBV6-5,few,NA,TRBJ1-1,TGTGCCAGCAGTAGGGGGTTAGGGGCTGTGACTGAAGCTTTCTTT,CASSRGLGAVTEAFF
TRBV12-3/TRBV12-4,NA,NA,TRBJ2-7,TGTGCCAGCAGTTTATTTCCGGTACTAGCCTACGAGCAGTACTTC,CASSLFPVLAYEQYF
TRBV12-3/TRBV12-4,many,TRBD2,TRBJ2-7,TGTGCCAGCAGCCTAGCGGGAGACGAGCAGTACTTC,CASSLAGDEQYF
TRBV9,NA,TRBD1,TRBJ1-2,TGTGCCAGCACCGGACAGGGCTATGGCTACACCTTC,CASTGQGYGYTF
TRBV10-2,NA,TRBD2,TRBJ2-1,TGCGCCAGCTCGCGACTAGCGGCCTCCTACAATGAGCAGTTCTTC,CASSRLAASYNEQFF
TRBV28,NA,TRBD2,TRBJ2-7,TGTGCCAGCATCCCGGGAGGGCCCTCCTACGAGCAGTACTTC,CASIPGGPSYEQYF
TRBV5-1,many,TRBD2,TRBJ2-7,TGCGCCAGCAGGATAGCGGGTACCTACGAGCAGTACTTC,CASRIAGTYEQYF
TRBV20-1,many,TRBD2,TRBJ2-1,TGCAGTGCTGACCCGGGACTAGCGGGACCCAATGAGCAGTTCTTC,CSADPGLAGPNEQFF
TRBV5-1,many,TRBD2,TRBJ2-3,TGCGCCAGCAGTCCACCTCCGGGACTAGCGGGAGCAGAGGGGCCAGATACGCAGTATTTT,CASSPPPGLAGAEGPDTQYF
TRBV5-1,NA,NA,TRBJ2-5,TGCGCCAGCAGCTTGGGGGCAGGGTCATTTCTTCAAGAGACCCAGTACTTC,CASSLGAGSFLQETQYF
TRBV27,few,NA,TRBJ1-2,TGTGCCAGCGGACTCGGGCCCCCCGGTGGCTACACCTTC,CASGLGPPGGYTF
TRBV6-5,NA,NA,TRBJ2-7,TGTGCCAGCAGTTACGAGATAGCGGTACCCTACGAGCAGTACTTC,CASSYEIAVPYEQYF